Listed below are T cell receptor beta chains from one sample, sequenced in a study of blood T cell repertoires in COVID-19. Here immunoSEQ multiplex PCR was the method, and the copy in TCRdb shows in-frame clones only, minus some. The sample includes 150,000 to 200,000 clones, about 86% seen only once; the top ten take around 8.2%. Specimen: peripheral blood. These receptors all come from a man aged 60 to 69 with acute or convalescent COVID-19. Both conserved end residues are part of each CDR3. The D gene is left open where the match is weak. Clone sizes are given selectively: once, few, many, or a class where the clone is expanded.

v_gene	abundance	d_gene	j_gene	CDR3aa	CDR3nt
TRBV28	-	TRBD1	TRBJ1-2	CASKSGTDYGYTF	TGTGCCAGCAAATCCGGGACAGACTATGGCTACACCTTC
TRBV7-8	-	TRBD1	TRBJ1-5	CASSVGQGAYQPQHF	TGTGCCAGCAGCGTCGGACAGGGGGCTTATCAGCCCCAGCATTTT
TRBV20-1	-	-	TRBJ2-7	CSASALYEQYF	TGCAGTGCTAGCGCGCTTTACGAGCAGTACTTC
TRBV4-1	-	TRBD2	TRBJ2-3	CASSLLLGLAGNTQYF	TGCGCCAGCAGCCTTTTACTTGGCCTAGCGGGGAATACGCAGTATTTT
TRBV5-4	-	-	TRBJ1-1	CASSLDPGVNTEAFF	TGTGCCAGCAGCTTGGATCCGGGTGTGAACACTGAAGCTTTCTTT
TRBV9	-	-	TRBJ2-1	CASSVVAENNEQFF	TGTGCCAGCAGCGTAGTAGCGGAGAACAATGAGCAGTTCTTC
TRBV28	few	TRBD2	TRBJ2-4	CASSFGGSKNIQYF	TGTGCCAGCAGTTTCGGGGGGTCCAAAAACATTCAGTACTTC
TRBV28	-	-	TRBJ2-7	CASSFGDRRSYEQYF	TGTGCCAGCAGTTTCGGAGACAGGCGATCCTACGAGCAGTACTTC
TRBV29-1	-	TRBD1	TRBJ1-2	CSVVDRGGYGYTF	TGCAGCGTCGTCGACAGGGGAGGGTATGGCTACACCTTC
TRBV4-1	few	-	TRBJ1-5	CASSQAYNQPQHF	TGCGCCAGCAGCCAAGCCTACAATCAGCCCCAGCATTTT
TRBV5-1	-	-	TRBJ2-7	CASSFLQRSYEQYF	TGCGCCAGCAGCTTTCTGCAGCGATCCTACGAGCAGTACTTC
TRBV6-1	-	TRBD1	TRBJ1-1	CASSERRTGRTEAFF	TGTGCCAGCAGTGAAAGGAGGACAGGGCGAACTGAAGCTTTCTTT
TRBV5-1	-	TRBD1	TRBJ2-7	CASSQGQGALEQYF	TGCGCCAGCAGCCAGGGACAGGGGGCGCTTGAGCAGTACTTC
TRBV5-8	-	TRBD1	TRBJ1-2	CASSPDRVGGYTF	TGTGCCAGCAGCCCTGACAGGGTTGGTGGCTACACCTTC
TRBV18	-	-	TRBJ2-3	CASSPRADTQYF	TGTGCCAGCTCACCTCGCGCCGATACGCAGTATTTT
TRBV7-9	-	-	TRBJ1-4	CASGVGRRGREKLFF	TGTGCCAGCGGCGTGGGTAGACGGGGTAGAGAAAAACTGTTTTTT
TRBV9	-	TRBD2	TRBJ2-1	CASSTTGGNEQFF	TGTGCCAGCAGCACGACCGGGGGGAATGAGCAGTTCTTC
TRBV6-1	-	-	TRBJ2-7	CASSEAGGNTYEQYF	TGTGCCAGCAGTGAAGCGGGCGGGAACACCTACGAGCAGTACTTC
TRBV10-1	once	-	TRBJ2-6	CASSDGFPGANVLTF	TGCGCCAGCAGTGACGGGTTCCCTGGGGCCAACGTCCTGACTTTC
TRBV15	once	-	TRBJ1-5	CATSRDRGGIGVQPQHF	TGTGCCACCAGCAGAGATCGTGGAGGGATCGGGGTCCAGCCCCAGCATTTT
TRBV15	-	TRBD2	TRBJ2-3	CATSRELKAGGRDTQYF	TGTGCCACCAGCAGAGAATTGAAAGCGGGAGGGCGGGATACGCAGTATTTT
TRBV28	-	TRBD1	TRBJ2-6	CASSAGQGSGANVLTF	TGTGCCAGCAGTGCGGGACAGGGTTCTGGGGCCAACGTCCTGACTTTC